The 18 T cell receptor beta chains below come from one sample, sequenced in a study of shared clonotypes between healthy human individuals. Terminally differentiated effector memory CD45RA+ cells were left out of the naive CD8 fraction, which was CD45RO-negative and positively selected for CCR7. Some clones are missing from TCRdb's copy, which holds only in-frame ones; the method was immunoSEQ multiplex PCR. Among over 750,000 clones listed, about 96% were seen once. Sequenced input: naive CD8+ T cells sorted from blood. The receptors stem from a man aged 25 to 40 in good health.

The gene calls are TRBV2 and TRBJ1-4; D is possibly TRBD1 (6 bases). V lost 6 bases, J lost 3 bases, and 11 bases lay in between. CDR1 and CDR2 from the germline V gene are SNHLY and FYNNEI. The CDR3 extends over 14 amino acids. The CDR3 DNA is TGTGCCAGCAGGCAGGGGTTAGCTAATGAAAAACTGTTTTTT. Amino acid sequence: CASRQGLANEKLFF.

The chain combines TRBV28 with TRBJ2-7; 8 bases align to TRBD1. Germline assignment: CDR1 MDHEN and CDR2 SYDVKM. The CDR3 runs 14 residues. V dropped 3 bases and J dropped 6; count of bases not matched to a gene: 7. As DNA, the CDR3 is TGTGCCAGCAGTTTTGTCGGGACAGGACTCGAGCAGTACTTC. This sequence encodes CASSFVGTGLEQYF.

V is TRBV4-1 and J is TRBJ2-5, with 10 bases fitting TRBD2. CDR1 is MGHRA, CDR2 YSYEKL, per germline. V was clipped by 3 bases and J by 5 bases; unmatched bases: 9. The CDR3 has 16 residues. The CDR3 DNA reads TGCGCCAGCAGCCAGTCCCTAGCGGGAGCGCGGGAGACCCAGTACTTC. Translating it yields CASSQSLAGARETQYF.

The chain is built from TRBV18 and TRBJ2-7; 8 bases fit TRBD2. The CDR3 has 14 amino acids. The V and J ends lost 6 bases and 3 bases, in that order; junction bases with no gene match: 7. Germline CDR1 KGHSH, CDR2 LQKENI. CDR3 sequence (DNA): TGTGCCAGCTCCCCGAGCGGGAGTATCTACGAGCAGTACTTC. Its translation is CASSPSGSIYEQYF.

The chain links TRBV25-1 to TRBJ1-2; TRBD1 matches at 7 bases. J was trimmed by 7 bases and V by 5 bases; bases with no gene match: 10. Germline CDR1 and CDR2: MGHDK and SYGVNS. The CDR3 totals 14 residues. The chain's CDR3 is CASSPGTALLGYTF. The CDR3 nucleotides read TGTGCCAGCAGTCCCGGGACAGCCCTCCTTGGCTACACCTTC.

Note on this clone: The sample carries other DNA sequences with the same CDR3. The chain has TRBV5-1 and TRBJ2-7; 7 bases line up with TRBD1. The V gene end was trimmed by 0 bases and the J gene end by 3 bases; junction bases not matched to a gene: 3. Germline V gives CDR1 SGHRS, CDR2 YFSETQ. The CDR3 covers 14 residues. CDR3 sequence: CASSLGTGVYEQYF. In nucleotides, the CDR3 is TGCGCCAGCAGCTTGGGCACAGGGGTCTACGAGCAGTACTTC.

The chain combines TRBV5-1 with TRBJ2-5, with a possible D match to TRBD1 (6 bases). In germline, CDR1 is SGHRS, CDR2 YFSETQ. The CDR3 is 12 amino acids. Trimming pared 4 bases from V and 3 bases from J, leaving 7 bases between. CDR3 loop: CASSRDKETQYF. For the CDR3, the DNA is TGCGCCAGCAGCCGGGACAAAGAGACCCAGTACTTC.

This clone was recorded once. The V and J genes are TRBV7-9 and TRBJ2-1; TRBD2 matches at 13 bases. The CDR3 is made up of 15 amino acids. Germline V gene sequence: CDR1 SEHNR, CDR2 FQNEAQ (reference sequence). The junction had 4 bases not matched to a gene; V was cut back by 5 bases and J by 6 bases. As DNA, the CDR3 is TGTGCCAGCAGCCCGGGACTAGCGGGACCCAATGAGCAGTTCTTC. Its translation is CASSPGLAGPNEQFF.

The chain uses TRBV18 and TRBJ2-3, with D unresolved. Trimming pared 0 bases from V and 4 bases from J, leaving 17 bases between. Germline CDR1 KGHSH, CDR2 LQKENI. The CDR3 has 17 residues. CDR3 sequence: CASSPPWVADSSDTQYF. CDR3 in DNA: TGTGCCAGCTCACCACCCTGGGTAGCCGATAGTTCAGATACGCAGTATTTT.

This chain links TRBV18 with TRBJ2-7; D is ambiguous. From germline, CDR1 is KGHSH and CDR2 LQKENI. CDR3 length: 13 amino acids. The germline V and J ends were trimmed by 3 bases and 4 bases, with 10 bases remaining between them. In DNA form, the CDR3 reads TGTGCCAGCTCACCGGACCGACCATACGAGCAGTACTTC. Encoded protein: CASSPDRPYEQYF.

The genes are TRBV29-1 and TRBJ2-1; 11 nucleotides align to TRBD2. From germline, CDR1 is SQVTM and CDR2 ANQGSEA. The V gene end was trimmed by 8 bases and the J gene end by 6 bases; junction bases not matched to a gene: 9. This CDR3 has 14 residues. CDR3 sequence (DNA): TGCAGCCCTACGCTAGCGGGAGGTTCCAATGAGCAGTTCTTC. Its translation: CSPTLAGGSNEQFF.

The CDR3 nucleotides read TGCGCCAGCAGTTCGACAGGGGACACCGGGGAGCTGTTTTTT. This gives the protein CASSSTGDTGELFF. V usage is TRBV10-2 and J usage is TRBJ2-2; 8 bases line up with TRBD1. The CDR3 length is 14 residues. After removal of 5 bases from V and 3 bases from J, the junction contained 2 bases not matched to a gene. The germline V gene has CDR1 WSHSY and CDR2 SAAADI.

This chain connects TRBV4-3 to TRBJ2-1; 8 bases line up with TRBD2. In germline, CDR1 is LGHNA, CDR2 YSLEER. J was trimmed by 9 bases and V by 2 bases; bases with no gene match: 18. The CDR3 runs to 18 residues. The CDR3 DNA reads as TGCGCCAGCAGCCAATCAATTTCGGGAGGGCTGGCTAGGGCTGAGCAGTTCTTC. Protein sequence: CASSQSISGGLARAEQFF.

In its sample, this clone was seen a few times. The chain couples TRBV9 to TRBJ2-7, with TRBD1 identical over 7 bases. Germline values: CDR1 SGDLS, CDR2 YYNGEE. CDR3 length equals 15 residues. The V and J ends lost 4 bases and 5 bases, in that order; junction bases with no gene match: 12. This CDR3 is CASSPWTGSSNEQYF. The CDR3 DNA sequence: TGTGCCAGCAGCCCCTGGACAGGTTCGTCCAACGAGCAGTACTTC.

The J gene is TRBJ2-1, the V gene TRBV27; D is possibly TRBD2 (6 bases). Germline assignment: CDR1 MNHEY and CDR2 SMNVEV (reference sequence). V lost 2 bases and J 4 bases, leaving 9 bases between the germline ends. The CDR3 contains 14 residues. In DNA form, the CDR3 reads TGTGCCAGCAGTTTAGAGACTAGTTACAATGAGCAGTTCTTC. Translated, it gives CASSLETSYNEQFF.

This chain joins TRBV9 and TRBJ1-4; TRBD1 agrees at 7 bases. The CDR3 is made up of 15 amino acids. V lost 4 bases, J lost 3 bases, and 6 bases stayed unmatched. Per the germline V gene, CDR1 is SGDLS and CDR2 is YYNGEE. The CDR3 region has the DNA TGTGCCAGCAGCTCTGGGGACAGACCTAATGAAAAACTGTTTTTT. This sequence encodes CASSSGDRPNEKLFF.

CDR3 residues: CASLVSGAGGYGYTF. The CDR3 region has the DNA TGTGCCAGCCTTGTTAGCGGGGCTGGCGGTTATGGCTACACCTTC. J is TRBJ1-2 and V is TRBV7-9, with TRBD1 as a possible D gene (5 bases). Trimming removed 8 bases at V and 5 bases at J, with 21 bases between. The CDR3 contains 15 residues. The germline CDR1 and CDR2 sequences are SEHNR and FQNEAQ (reference sequence).

In regard to this clone: Other nucleotide sequences in the sample specify the same CDR3. The chain uses TRBV5-1 and TRBJ2-5; the match to TRBD1 covers 7 bases. CDR1 is SGHRS, CDR2 YFSETQ, per germline. The CDR3 has 14 amino acids. V was clipped by 3 bases and J by 1 base; unmatched bases: 3. Here the CDR3 reads CASSYRGPQETQYF. In DNA form, the CDR3 reads TGCGCCAGCAGCTACAGGGGCCCCCAAGAGACCCAGTACTTC.